This T cell receptor (beta chain) was sequenced during a study of control samples from healthy donors and cancer patients. Trimming took 5 bases from V and 1 from J; bases not matched to a gene: 9. The CDR3 is made up of 16 amino acids. Germline V lookup: CDR1 SGHVS, CDR2 FQNEAQ. The method was immunoSEQ multiplex PCR; TCRdb's version includes in-frame clones alone and lacks a portion of them. In the table there are some 54,000 clones, approximately 95% of which are singletons. Source material: blood. V is TRBV7-8 and J is TRBJ1-1; 8 positions match TRBD1. The origin of this receptor is a woman aged 25 to 39 in good health. This chain's CDR3 is CASSHHRGSTNTEAFF. CDR3 DNA: TGTGCCAGCAGCCACCACAGGGGGTCGACGAACACTGAAGCTTTCTTT. The full variable domain, rest sourced from reference TRBV7-8 and TRBJ1-1, is GAGVSQSPRYKVAKRGQDVALRCDPISGHVSLFWYQQALGQGPEFLTYFQNEAQLDKSGLPSDRFFAERPEGSVSTLKIQRTQQEDSAVYLCASSHHRGSTNTEAFFGQGTRLTVV.